This T cell receptor (beta chain) was identified in a study of shared clonotypes between healthy human individuals. This was a deep-level run. Genomic DNA (from each subset) was split evenly across several immunoSEQ plates. Sequencing used immunoSEQ multiplex PCR; TCRdb keeps in-frame clones, though not all of them. There are more than 1.2 million clones in the sample; approximately 98.5% occur only once, and about 0.35% lies in the top ten. CDR1 and CDR2 (germline): SGDLS, YYNGEE. This CDR3 has 16 residues. Trimming stripped 2 bases from V and 0 bases from J, with 13 bases between. The TCR was taken from a man aged 25 to 45 in good health. The sample consisted of naive CD4+ T cells sorted from blood. Subset of the sample: CD45RA+ positively selected. This sequence joins TRBV9 and TRBJ2-3; the D is unclear. The CDR3 protein is CASSVGSAISTDTQYF. Written as DNA, the CDR3 is TGTGCCAGCAGCGTTGGGTCGGCAATTAGCACAGATACGCAGTATTTT.